Sequencing of this T cell receptor beta chain was carried out in a study of blood T cells in healthy people across ages. General study points: A strong correlation between TCR beta diversity and naive T cell percentage was seen. Measured against age, TCR beta diversity per million T cells decreased in a roughly linear manner.

The length of the CDR3 is 12 residues. The trim removed 7 bases at V and 5 bases at J, leaving 5 bases unmatched. Germline CDR1 and CDR2: DFQATT and SNEGSKA (reference sequence). This clonotype was picked up many times. Its matching antigen is unknown. The use of a sample-barcoded 5' primer and a J-beta primer mix characterized a second PCR of roughly 6 to 12 cycles. MiXCR, run by TCRdb on the 5' RACE reads, gives a single entry per CDR3 protein. The sample shows under 2 million distinct CDR3 sequences, roughly 30% of them seen only once. Total RNA, at least 5 micrograms per sample, came from PBMCs. The sample consisted of blood. V gene TRBV20-1 combines with J gene TRBJ2-4, with 7 bases fitting TRBD2. The sequence came from a woman between 25 and 40 years old in good health. CDR3 nucleotide sequence: TGCAGTGGAGGGGAGGGGCAAAACATTCAGTACTTC. As protein: CSGGEGQNIQYF.